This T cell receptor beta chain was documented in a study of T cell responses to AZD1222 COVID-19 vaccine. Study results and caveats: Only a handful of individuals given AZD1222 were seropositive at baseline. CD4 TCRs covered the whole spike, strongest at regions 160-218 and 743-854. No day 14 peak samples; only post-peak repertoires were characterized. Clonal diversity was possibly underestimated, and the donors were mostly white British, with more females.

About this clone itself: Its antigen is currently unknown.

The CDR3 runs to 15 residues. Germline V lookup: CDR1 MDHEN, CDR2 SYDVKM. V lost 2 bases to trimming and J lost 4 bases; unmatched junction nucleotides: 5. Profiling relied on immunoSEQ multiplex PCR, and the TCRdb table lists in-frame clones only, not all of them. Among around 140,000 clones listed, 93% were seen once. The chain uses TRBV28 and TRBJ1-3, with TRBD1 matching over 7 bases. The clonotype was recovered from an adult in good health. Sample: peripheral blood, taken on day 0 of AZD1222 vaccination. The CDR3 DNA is TGTGCCAGCAGTTTAAGTACAGGGGTAGGAAACACCATATATTTT. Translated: CASSLSTGVGNTIYF.